This is a list of T cell receptor beta chains from one sample in a study of T-cell memory formation after mild COVID-19. TCRdb redid the calling of the 5' RACE reads with MiXCR, one entry per CDR3 protein. The sample lists approximately 260,000 distinct CDR3 sequences, about 15% occurring once. The sample taken for sequencing was PBMCs or a T cell subset sorted from them (not recorded which). The receptors come from a man aged 18 to 35 who had mild COVID-19 (a few samples of this study predate the infection). Cell type and time point are not known. Both conserved end residues are part of each CDR3. Each record gives: clone size, V gene, J gene, D gene, CDR3 protein, CDR3 DNA. The D gene is left open where the match is weak. Size values are once, few and many counts, or a class for expanded clones, and some rows have none.

few	TRBV7-4	TRBJ1-5	-	CASSLCTANNQPQHF	TGTGCCAGCAGCTTATGCACAGCAAACAATCAGCCCCAGCATTTT
-	TRBV5-1	TRBJ2-3	-	CASSLSGLSTDTQYF	TGCGCCAGCAGCTTGTCTGGCTTGAGCACAGATACGCAGTATTTT
-	TRBV6-6	TRBJ2-3	-	CASKETGTDTQYF	TGTGCCAGCAAAGAGACAGGCACAGATACGCAGTATTTT
-	TRBV12-3/TRBV12-4	TRBJ2-5	TRBD2	CASSRDSGTPRETQYF	TGTGCCAGCAGCAGAGATAGCGGGACTCCTAGAGAGACCCAGTACTTC
few	TRBV6-1	TRBJ1-1	TRBD1	CASWTGQMNTEAFF	TGTGCCAGCTGGACGGGACAGATGAACACTGAAGCTTTCTTT
-	TRBV9	TRBJ2-7	-	CASSVATWGEKYF	TGTGCCAGCAGCGTAGCTACGTGGGGGGAAAAGTACTTC
-	TRBV7-2	TRBJ1-2	-	CASTLTVANYGYTF	TGTGCCAGCACCTTGACAGTCGCTAACTATGGCTACACCTTC
-	TRBV28	TRBJ1-2	-	CASSLWAGPRGYTF	TGTGCCAGCAGTTTATGGGCAGGGCCTAGGGGCTACACCTTC
-	TRBV11-2	TRBJ2-2	TRBD2	CASSSGSGGAPGELFF	TGTGCCAGCAGCTCAGGGAGCGGGGGGGCACCCGGGGAGCTGTTTTTT
-	TRBV20-1	TRBJ2-5	-	CSAGPAGLYQETQYF	TGCAGTGCTGGACCCGCGGGGTTGTACCAAGAGACCCAGTACTTC
many	TRBV5-1	TRBJ2-5	-	CASSLAQRETQYF	TGCGCCAGCAGCTTGGCTCAGAGAGAGACCCAGTACTTC
-	TRBV7-2	TRBJ1-4	-	CASSLVWGEKLFF	TGTGCCAGCAGCCTTGTTTGGGGGGAAAAACTGTTTTTT
-	TRBV6-6	TRBJ1-3	-	CASRSVGATTGNTIYF	TGTGCCAGCAGGTCGGTAGGGGCCACTACTGGAAACACCATATATTTT
few	TRBV5-1	TRBJ2-3	TRBD1	CASSLTGGESDTQYF	TGCGCCAGCAGCTTGACAGGGGGAGAATCAGATACGCAGTATTTT
-	TRBV3-1	TRBJ1-1	-	CASSLLPRNTEAFF	TGTGCCAGCAGCCTTTTACCCAGGAACACTGAAGCTTTCTTT
few	TRBV7-2	TRBJ2-5	TRBD2	CASSPGLAGGTQYF	TGTGCCAGCAGTCCTGGACTAGCGGGGGGGACCCAGTACTTC
few	TRBV7-2	TRBJ2-6	TRBD1	CASSAGTGAGANVLTF	TGTGCCAGCAGCGCCGGCACAGGGGCTGGGGCCAACGTCCTGACTTTC
few	TRBV4-1	TRBJ2-5	TRBD2	CASSHLSRGGLETQYF	TGCGCCAGCAGCCACCTTTCGCGGGGGGGCTTAGAGACCCAGTACTTC
few	TRBV7-2	TRBJ2-2	-	CASSLYGGATGELFF	TGTGCCAGCAGCTTATATGGGGGGGCGACCGGGGAGCTGTTTTTT
few	TRBV5-5	TRBJ1-1	TRBD1	CASSPRQGPGGTEAFF	TGTGCCAGCAGCCCCCGACAGGGCCCAGGGGGCACTGAAGCTTTCTTT
-	TRBV6-2/TRBV6-3	TRBJ2-2	-	CASSYGDSGYTGELFF	TGTGCCAGCAGTTACGGGGACTCGGGATACACCGGGGAGCTGTTTTTT